This is a list of T cell receptor beta chains from one sample in a study of identical twins. MiXCR, run by TCRdb on the 5' RACE reads, gives a single entry per CDR3 protein. Among 450,000 or so distinct CDR3 sequences listed, 14% were seen once. In addition, the sample was reused for a study of yellow fever vaccine responses in identical twins.

Sequenced: CD4+ T cells sorted from blood. All receptors derive from a woman between 18 and 30 years old in good health. The CDR3 runs from the conserved cysteine through the conserved F or W. D genes are given only for firm matches. The size entry is marked missing in some rows and otherwise reads once, few, many or a size class.

CDR3nt,CDR3aa,j_gene,abundance,d_gene,v_gene
TGTGCCAGCAGCCAAGGCCGGGGGGGACCAGAGACCCAGTACTTC,CASSQGRGGPETQYF,TRBJ2-5,-,TRBD2,TRBV3-1
TGTGCCAGCAGCGTAGCCGGGAGGGAGACCCAGTACTTC,CASSVAGRETQYF,TRBJ2-5,-,TRBD2,TRBV7-9
TGTGCCAGCAGCCCCGACGGCGAAACCTACGAGCAGTACTTC,CASSPDGETYEQYF,TRBJ2-7,few,-,TRBV5-4
TGTGCCAGCAGCCAAGATGCTAGCGGGGCCAACACCGGGGAGCTGTTTTTT,CASSQDASGANTGELFF,TRBJ2-2,-,TRBD2,TRBV4-2
TGTGCCAGCACTCTCCAAAGGACAGGGACGGGTTCCTACGAGCAGTACTTC,CASTLQRTGTGSYEQYF,TRBJ2-7,few,TRBD1,TRBV6-2/TRBV6-3
TGTGCCAGCGGATCCGGGACCACGCAGCAGTATTTT,CASGSGTTQQYF,TRBJ2-3,-,-,TRBV6-2/TRBV6-3
TGTGCCACCGGAGATCGGGAGCAGTTCTTC,CATGDREQFF,TRBJ2-1,few,-,TRBV24-1
TGTGCCAGTAGTATAGCAGGGGGCGAACAGCCCCAGCATTTT,CASSIAGGEQPQHF,TRBJ1-5,-,TRBD1,TRBV19
TGTGCCAGCAGCCCCTCGGGTAGCGGGAGGGCCTACGAGCAGTACTTC,CASSPSGSGRAYEQYF,TRBJ2-7,-,TRBD2,TRBV14
TGCAGTGCTGCACAGGGGGCGCAGGACTATGGCTACACCTTC,CSAAQGAQDYGYTF,TRBJ1-2,few,TRBD1,TRBV20-1
TGTGCCAGCAGCAGCCAGACGCGCGGGGAGACCCAGTACTTC,CASSSQTRGETQYF,TRBJ2-5,-,-,TRBV6-1
TGTGCCAGCAGCCGGACAGGTTCTAGCAATCAGCCCCAGCATTTT,CASSRTGSSNQPQHF,TRBJ1-5,-,-,TRBV21-1
TGCAGTGCTAGAGAGGGAAAGGCGGGAGCGAGGCCAGGTTGGACCGGGGAGCTGTTTTTT,CSAREGKAGARPGWTGELFF,TRBJ2-2,few,TRBD2,TRBV20-1
TGTGCCAGCAGTGACCCCCCCTTTGGTATGTTCTTC,CASSDPPFGMFF,TRBJ2-1,many,-,TRBV6-2/TRBV6-3
TGTGCCAGCTGCCAATTTCTGAGGCAGACCCGAGATTCACCCCTCCACTTT,CASCQFLRQTRDSPLHF,TRBJ1-6,few,-,TRBV6-2/TRBV6-3
TGCAGCGTTGAAGTGAGCGTGAACACTGAAGCTTTCTTT,CSVEVSVNTEAFF,TRBJ1-1,many,-,TRBV29-1
TGCAGCGTTGAAAAGAAACACAGAGGCACTGAAGCTTTCTTT,CSVEKKHRGTEAFF,TRBJ1-1,few,-,TRBV29-1
TGTGCCAGCAGACCGAGGTGGGATTCACCCCTCCACTTT,CASRPRWDSPLHF,TRBJ1-6,-,-,TRBV27
TGTGCCAGCAGTTTAGTCAGTCGATACAATGAGCAGTTCTTC,CASSLVSRYNEQFF,TRBJ2-1,few,-,TRBV12-3/TRBV12-4
TGTGCCAGCAGCCCTCGACAGGGAGGTCCCACAGATACGCAGTATTTT,CASSPRQGGPTDTQYF,TRBJ2-3,few,-,TRBV7-8
TGTGCCAGCAGCTCCCCCCCCGGGGATGAAAAACTGTTTTTT,CASSSPPGDEKLFF,TRBJ1-4,few,-,TRBV7-9
TGTGCCAGCAGCCGACAGGGTAGATACGAGCAGTACTTC,CASSRQGRYEQYF,TRBJ2-7,many,TRBD1,TRBV3-1
TGTGCCACCAGTGATCCCCTACGCCCCACCTACGAGCAGTACTTC,CATSDPLRPTYEQYF,TRBJ2-7,few,-,TRBV24-1
TGTGCCAGCAGCGAGACGGGACAGGGGGCCTACGAGCAGTACTTC,CASSETGQGAYEQYF,TRBJ2-7,few,TRBD1,TRBV5-6
TGCAGTGCTAGAGTACAGGCCGAGACCCAGTACTTC,CSARVQAETQYF,TRBJ2-5,few,-,TRBV20-1
TGTGCCAGCAGCCAAGGGCTAGCGGGTCACAATGAGCAGTTCTTC,CASSQGLAGHNEQFF,TRBJ2-1,-,TRBD2,TRBV3-1
TGTGACACCAGTGACCGCCGGCAGGGCGATAATGAAAAACTGTTTTTT,CDTSDRRQGDNEKLFF,TRBJ1-4,few,-,TRBV24-1
TGCGCCAGCAGCTTGCAGGGAAACATTCAGTACTTC,CASSLQGNIQYF,TRBJ2-4,many,-,TRBV5-1
TGTGCCAGCAGCCCCCCTAGGGCGGGGGGGTCGGCCCAGTACTTC,CASSPPRAGGSAQYF,TRBJ2-5,-,TRBD2,TRBV7-2
TGTGCCAGCAGCTCCCCGAGCATCCACAATGAGCAGTTCTTC,CASSSPSIHNEQFF,TRBJ2-1,few,-,TRBV7-2
TGTGCCAGCAAAAGTCTAGCGACGAGGGCCTACGAGCACTACTTC,CASKSLATRAYEHYF,TRBJ2-7,-,-,TRBV21-1
TGTGCCAGTAGTATGTTAGCGGGAGGTACGGTTGAGCAGTTCTTC,CASSMLAGGTVEQFF,TRBJ2-1,-,TRBD2,TRBV19
TGCGCCAGCAGCTTTGGTCCCGACGAGCAGTACTTC,CASSFGPDEQYF,TRBJ2-7,many,-,TRBV5-1
TGCGCCAGCAGCCAAGAATGGATGATGGGTGAAGCTTTCTTT,CASSQEWMMGEAFF,TRBJ1-1,-,-,TRBV4-3
TGTGCCAGCAGCGTTGGGGCCAGGGGGGGCCAAGAGACCCAGTACTTC,CASSVGARGGQETQYF,TRBJ2-5,-,-,TRBV9
TGCGCCAGCAGCCTCGGACCGCCTGATGAGCAGTACTTC,CASSLGPPDEQYF,TRBJ2-7,few,-,TRBV5-1